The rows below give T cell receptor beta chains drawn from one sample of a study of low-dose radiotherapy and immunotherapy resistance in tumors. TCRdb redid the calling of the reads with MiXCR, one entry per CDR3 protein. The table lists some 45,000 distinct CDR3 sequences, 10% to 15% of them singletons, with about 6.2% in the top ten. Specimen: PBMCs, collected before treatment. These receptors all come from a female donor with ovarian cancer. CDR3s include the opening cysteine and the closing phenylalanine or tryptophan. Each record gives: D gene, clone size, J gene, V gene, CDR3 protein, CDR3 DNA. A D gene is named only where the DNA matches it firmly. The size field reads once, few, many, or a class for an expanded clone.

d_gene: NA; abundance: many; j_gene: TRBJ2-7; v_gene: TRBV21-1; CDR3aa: CASSKDGTGLAPYEQYF; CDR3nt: TGTGCCAGCAGCAAAGACGGTACCGGACTAGCTCCCTACGAGCAGTACTTC
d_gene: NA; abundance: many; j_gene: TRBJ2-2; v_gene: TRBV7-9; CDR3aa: CASSLIGGDTGELFF; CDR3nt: TGTGCCAGCAGCTTAATAGGGGGAGACACCGGGGAGCTGTTTTTT
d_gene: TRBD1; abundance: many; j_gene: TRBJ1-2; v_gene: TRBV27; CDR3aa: CASSFGGRGPGYTF; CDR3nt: TGTGCCAGCAGTTTCGGGGGGAGGGGGCCTGGCTACACCTTC
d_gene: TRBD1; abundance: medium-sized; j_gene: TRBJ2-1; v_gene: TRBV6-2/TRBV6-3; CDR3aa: CASSRGQGVYNEQFF; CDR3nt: TGTGCCAGCAGTCGGGGACAGGGGGTCTACAATGAGCAGTTCTTC
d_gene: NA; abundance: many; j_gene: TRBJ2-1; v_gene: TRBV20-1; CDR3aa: CSAQRDEQFF; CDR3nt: TGCAGTGCCCAGCGGGATGAGCAGTTCTTC
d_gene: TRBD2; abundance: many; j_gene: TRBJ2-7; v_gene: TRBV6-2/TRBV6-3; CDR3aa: CASSDRFRGDEQYF; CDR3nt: TGTGCCAGCAGTGATAGGTTTCGGGGGGACGAGCAGTACTTC
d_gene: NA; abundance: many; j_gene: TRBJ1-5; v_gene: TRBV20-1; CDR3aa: CSARPLQGEDQPQHF; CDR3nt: TGCAGTGCTAGACCCCTCCAGGGCGAGGATCAGCCCCAGCATTTT
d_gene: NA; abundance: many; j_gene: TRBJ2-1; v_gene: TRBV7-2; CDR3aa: CASSFFLGGGGNEQFF; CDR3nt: TGTGCCAGCAGCTTTTTCCTAGGGGGAGGAGGCAATGAGCAGTTCTTC
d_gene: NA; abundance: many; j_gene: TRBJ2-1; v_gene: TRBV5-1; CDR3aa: CASSSFPDSWGEQFF; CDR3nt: TGCGCCAGCAGCTCCTTCCCGGATAGCTGGGGTGAGCAGTTCTTC
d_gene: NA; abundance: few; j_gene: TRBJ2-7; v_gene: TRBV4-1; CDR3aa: CASSQEFVGVSSYEQYF; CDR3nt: TGTGCCAGCAGCCAAGAGTTCGTCGGGGTGAGCTCCTACGAGCAGTACTTC
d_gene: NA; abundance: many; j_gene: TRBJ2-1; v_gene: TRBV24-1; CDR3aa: CATSDSRTEFSYNEQFF; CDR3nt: TGTGCCACCAGTGATTCCAGGACGGAGTTCTCCTACAATGAGCAGTTCTTC
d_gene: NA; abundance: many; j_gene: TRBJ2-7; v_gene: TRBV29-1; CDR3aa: CSVEGQLSYEQYF; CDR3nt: TGCAGCGTTGAGGGTCAGCTCTCCTACGAGCAGTACTTC
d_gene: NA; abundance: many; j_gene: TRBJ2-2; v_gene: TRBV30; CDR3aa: CAWNSGVRTGELFF; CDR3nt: TGTGCCTGGAATTCGGGGGTTCGCACCGGGGAGCTGTTTTTT
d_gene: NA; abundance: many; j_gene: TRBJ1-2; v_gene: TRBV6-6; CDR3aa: CASSIHDGRGYTF; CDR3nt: TGTGCCAGCAGTATACACGACGGACGTGGCTACACCTTC